The T cell receptor (beta chain) under discussion was sequenced for a study of T cells in localized non-small cell lung cancer. Regarding the study as a whole: Density of T cells in blood, when higher, went with longer overall survival. Uninvolved adjacent lung had the highest recorded T cell clonality, with tumor below it.

V lost 1 base and J lost 4, with 7 bases in between. Germline V lookup: CDR1 LNHDA, CDR2 SQIVND (reference sequence). The CDR3 is 14 residues long. This clone showed up just a few times. Its specificity is not known. This table comes from immunoSEQ multiplex PCR, and its TCRdb copy is limited to in-frame clones, with some not included. This table holds about 40,000 clones, more than 75% found once. Sequenced here: peripheral blood, sampled before any cancer treatment. The receptor was isolated from a man aged 18 to 50 with stage I lung adenocarcinoma. The chain combines TRBV19 with TRBJ1-4; D is unresolved. The CDR3 region is CASSIVGSNEKLFF. The CDR3 nucleotides read TGTGCCAGTAGTATAGTCGGGAGTAATGAAAAACTGTTTTTT. Looking up the rest from reference TRBV19 and TRBJ1-4 gives the full variable domain: DGGITQSPKYLFRKEGQNVTLSCEQNLNHDAMYWYRQDPGQGLRLIYYSQIVNDFQKGDIAEGYSVSREKKESFPLTVTSAQKNPTAFYLCASSIVGSNEKLFFGSGTQLSVL.